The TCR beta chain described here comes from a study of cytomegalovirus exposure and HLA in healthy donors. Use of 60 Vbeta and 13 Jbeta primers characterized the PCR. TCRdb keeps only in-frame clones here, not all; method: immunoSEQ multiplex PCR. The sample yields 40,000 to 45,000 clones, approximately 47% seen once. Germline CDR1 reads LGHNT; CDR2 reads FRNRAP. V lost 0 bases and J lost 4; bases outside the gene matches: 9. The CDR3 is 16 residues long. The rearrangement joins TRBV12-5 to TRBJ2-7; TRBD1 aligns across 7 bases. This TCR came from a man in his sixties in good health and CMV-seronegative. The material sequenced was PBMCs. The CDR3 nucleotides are TGTGCTAGTGGTTTGGTTCAGACAGGGAAATCTTACGAGCAGTACTTC. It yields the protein CASGLVQTGKSYEQYF.